Reported below is one T cell receptor (beta chain). Sequencing was performed with immunoSEQ multiplex PCR; in TCRdb, only in-frame clones are kept and a portion is missing. Seen here are under 40,000 clones, around nine tenths observed once, and the top ten hold about 31%. This specimen comes from a study of blood T cell repertoires in COVID-19. CDR3 length: 14 amino acids. V shed 6 bases and J shed 5 bases, with 16 bases lying between them. Germline loops: CDR1 LNHNV, CDR2 YYDKDF (reference sequence). Material for sequencing was peripheral blood. The source of this sequence is a man between 65 and 85 years old with active COVID-19. This chain uses TRBV15 with TRBJ1-2; no definite D call. The CDR3 loop reads CATSGRVGGYGYTF. CDR3 DNA sequence: TGTGCCACCAGTGGCCGTGTGGGAGGGTATGGCTACACCTTC. The whole variable domain, filled in from reference TRBV15 and TRBJ1-2, reads DAMVIQNPRYQVTQFGKPVTLSCSQTLNHNVMYWYQQKSSQAPKLLFHYYDKDFNNEADTPDNFQSRRPNTSFCFLDIRSPGLGDTAMYLCATSGRVGGYGYTFGSGTRLTVV.